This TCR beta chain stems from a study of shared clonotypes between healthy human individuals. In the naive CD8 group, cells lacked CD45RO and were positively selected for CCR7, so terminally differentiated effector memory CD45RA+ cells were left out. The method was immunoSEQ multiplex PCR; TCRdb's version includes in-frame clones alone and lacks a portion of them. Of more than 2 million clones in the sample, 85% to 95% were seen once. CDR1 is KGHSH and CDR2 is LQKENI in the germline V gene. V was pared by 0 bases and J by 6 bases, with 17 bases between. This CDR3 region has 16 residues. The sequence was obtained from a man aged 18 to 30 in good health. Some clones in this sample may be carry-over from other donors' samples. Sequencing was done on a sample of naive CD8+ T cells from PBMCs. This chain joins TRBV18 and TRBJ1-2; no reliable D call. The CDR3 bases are TGTGCCAGCTCACCACCGTTAATGTCGGCAGAGAATGGCTACACCTTC. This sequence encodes CASSPPLMSAENGYTF.